One and the same sample provided the 30 T cell receptor beta chains below, sequenced in a study of identifying expanded T cells in peripheral blood. Clones were sequenced by immunoSEQ multiplex PCR, and TCRdb holds only the in-frame ones, with some missing. The table records about 120,000 clones, 75% to 90% of them present only once. The sequenced material came from blood. Receptors were obtained from a person aged 18 to 69 in good health.

The chain carries TRBV28 and TRBJ1-6; no clear D. Germline V gene data show CDR1 as MDHEN and CDR2 as SYDVKM. Trimming took 2 bases from V and 0 from J, leaving 14 bases between them. The CDR3 runs 18 residues. In nucleotides, the CDR3 is TGTGCCAGCAGTTTACCGCCCCTCATGAGCTCCTATAATTCACCCCTCCACTTT. Amino acids: CASSLPPLMSSYNSPLHF. Together with reference TRBV28 and TRBJ1-6, the CDR3 gives the full variable domain: DVKVTQSSRYLVKRTGEKVFLECVQDMDHENMFWYRQDPGLGLRLIYFSYDVKMKEKGDIPEGYSVSREKKERFSLILESASTNQTSMYLCASSLPPLMSSYNSPLHFGNGTRLTVT.

The chain is built from TRBV10-3 and TRBJ2-5; TRBD1 aligns across 9 bases. The CDR3 runs 17 residues. Germline loops: CDR1 ENHRY, CDR2 SYGVKD. Trimming took 0 bases from V and 9 from J; bases not matched to a gene: 14. The CDR3 DNA reads TGTGCCATCAGTGAGTCTGCAGTGCCCGGGACAGGGAGTCCCCAGTACTTC. The encoded protein is CAISESAVPGTGSPQYF.

CDR3 sequence: CASSLASGLGDTQYF. CDR3 nucleotides: TGTGCCAGCAGCTTAGCGTCTGGGTTAGGAGATACGCAGTATTTT. The chain carries TRBV7-2 and TRBJ2-3, with D hard to call. Trimming removed 0 bases from V and 5 bases from J, with 12 bases in between. Germline V gene lookup returns CDR1 SGHTA and CDR2 FQGNSA. The CDR3 spans 15 residues.

This sequence joins TRBV6-5 and TRBJ1-5; D possibly corresponds to TRBD1 (6 bases). Germline CDR1 MNHEY, CDR2 SVGAGI. Between the trimmed V and J ends, which lost 6 bases and 4 bases, there was a span of 13 bases. The CDR3 is 14 residues long. CDR3 sequence (DNA): TGTGCCAGCAGGGAAGGGACAATAAATCAGCCCCAGCATTTT. This gives the protein CASREGTINQPQHF.

The J gene is TRBJ2-7, the V gene TRBV7-2, with D possibly being TRBD1 (6 bases). The CDR3 is 14 residues long. CDR1 and CDR2 from the germline V gene are SGHTA and FQGNSA. Trimming left V 6 bases short and J 0 bases short, with 12 bases between. In DNA, the CDR3 is TGTGCCAGCAGAAGGGACACAAGCTCCTACGAGCAGTACTTC. It yields the protein CASRRDTSSYEQYF.

This clone has just one count. The J gene is TRBJ2-1, the V gene TRBV7-9; D tentatively reads TRBD1 or TRBD2 (5 bases each). Trimming shortened V by 0 bases and J by 12 bases, and 18 bases separated the two germline ends. This CDR3 contains 15 residues. CDR1 is SEHNR, CDR2 FQNEAQ, per germline (reference sequence). CDR3 sequence (DNA): TGTGCCAGCAGCTTAGCGTTACATCAGGGAGTTGGGCAGTTCTTC. This codes for CASSLALHQGVGQFF. Combining the CDR3 with reference TRBV7-9 and TRBJ2-1 gives the whole variable domain DTGVSQNPRHKITKRGQNVTFRCDPISEHNRLYWYRQTLGQGPEFLTYFQNEAQLEKSRLLSDRFSAERPKGSFSTLEIQRTEQGDSAMYLCASSLALHQGVGQFFGPGTRLTVL.

This rearrangement joins TRBV5-8 to TRBJ2-1; TRBD2 might be the D (5 bases). The V gene lost 6 bases and the J gene lost 6 bases, with 16 bases spanning the gap. Per germline, CDR1 SGHTS and CDR2 YDEGEE. The CDR3 totals 14 residues. CDR3: CASTIGRTFNEQFF. The DNA of the CDR3 is TGTGCCAGCACCATTGGTAGGACTTTCAATGAGCAGTTCTTC.

This clone was observed a single time. The V gene is TRBV6-1, the J gene TRBJ1-2; TRBD1 matches 12 bases. CDR1 MNHNS and CDR2 SASEGT come from the germline V gene. Germline trimming cut 3 bases from V and 8 bases from J; bases unmatched to any gene: 10. The CDR3 sequence is 16 residues long. CDR3 region: CASSEVMGQGARGYTF. The CDR3 coding sequence is TGTGCCAGCAGTGAGGTTATGGGACAGGGGGCGCGCGGCTACACCTTC.

The chain employs TRBV5-6 and TRBJ1-2; D gene ambiguous. V lost 0 bases, J lost 8 bases, and 23 bases lay in between. CDR3 length equals 17 residues. Germline V gene lookup returns CDR1 SGHDT and CDR2 YYEEEE. CDR3 region: CASSLVGMGSRLHGYTF. For the CDR3, the DNA is TGTGCCAGCAGCTTGGTAGGAATGGGGTCTAGGCTTCACGGCTACACCTTC.

This CDR3 reads CAWGLSTDTQYF. The CDR3 coding sequence is TGTGCCTGGGGACTGTCCACAGATACGCAGTATTTT. The chain employs TRBV30 and TRBJ2-3; TRBD2 is a possible D gene (5 bases). V was clipped by 5 bases and J by 2 bases, with 8 bases between them. The CDR3 sequence is 12 residues long. Germline CDR1 GTSNPN, CDR2 SVGIG (reference sequence).

In DNA form, the CDR3 reads TGTGCCAGTAGTCAAAACGGGGGACAGTTCAATCAGCCCCAGCATTTT. Its translation: CASSQNGGQFNQPQHF. V and J are TRBV19 and TRBJ1-5; 7 nucleotides align to TRBD1. The CDR3 runs to 16 residues. CDR1 is LNHDA and CDR2 is SQIVND in the germline V gene (reference sequence). Losses at the gene ends were 5 bases for V and 3 bases for J; bases not matched to a gene: 10.

The chain couples TRBV11-2 to TRBJ1-5; D may be TRBD1 (5 bases). Germline V lookup: CDR1 SGHAT, CDR2 FQNNGV. V was trimmed by 5 bases and J by 5 bases, leaving 10 bases between them. The CDR3 length is 13 residues. The CDR3 nucleotides read TGTGCCAGCAGCAACTGGGGGGATCAGCCCCAGCATTTT. Translated: CASSNWGDQPQHF.

The chain combines TRBV18 with TRBJ1-1; the D is unclear. CDR3 length: 17 amino acids. Trimming cost V 3 bases and J 0 bases, with 17 bases left between them. The germline gives CDR1 KGHSH, CDR2 LQKENI. The CDR3 DNA reads TGTGCCAGCTCACCTCTAAGGTTAGGACGTGTGAACACTGAAGCTTTCTTT. It translates to CASSPLRLGRVNTEAFF.

J is TRBJ2-5 and V is TRBV7-3; 11 nucleotides line up with TRBD2. CDR3 size: 15 residues. V shed 6 bases and J 2 bases; nucleotides not matched to a gene: 5. Germline loops: CDR1 SGHTA, CDR2 FQGTGA. The chain's CDR3 is CASSPSGGRQETQYF. CDR3 nucleotides: TGTGCCAGCAGTCCTAGCGGGGGGCGTCAAGAGACCCAGTACTTC.

This clone was seen just once. The chain employs TRBV11-2 and TRBJ1-5; tentative D call: TRBD1 (6 bases). The CDR3 totals 13 residues. The germline gives CDR1 SGHAT, CDR2 FQNNGV. V was cut by 6 bases and J by 5 bases, with 11 bases left in between. This CDR3 is CASSSGEDQPQHF. CDR3 DNA: TGTGCCAGCAGTTCAGGGGAAGATCAGCCCCAGCATTTT.

This chain uses TRBV11-2 with TRBJ2-6, with 7 bases that match TRBD2. Trimming took 5 bases from V and 3 from J; bases not matched to a gene: 10. CDR1 is SGHAT and CDR2 is FQNNGV in the germline V gene. The CDR3 consists of 17 residues. CDR3 DNA: TGTGCCAGCAGCCCCAGAGCGGGGTCGGGTGGGGCCAACGTCCTGACTTTC. It specifies CASSPRAGSGGANVLTF.

This clone showed up just once. The V call is TRBV5-6, the J call TRBJ2-2; D is unclear. The CDR3 loop spans 14 amino acids. The germline gives CDR1 SGHDT, CDR2 YYEEEE. Trimming left V 1 base short and J 6 bases short, with 10 bases between. The CDR3 sequence: CASSLYGVPGELFF. DNA of the CDR3: TGTGCCAGCAGCTTGTATGGGGTCCCCGGGGAGCTGTTTTTT.

This rearrangement joins TRBV15 to TRBJ2-3, with TRBD1 matching 11 bases. Germline trimming cut 5 bases from V and 6 bases from J; bases unmatched to any gene: 4. The germline V gene encodes CDR1 LNHNV and CDR2 YYDKDF (reference sequence). This CDR3 comprises 14 residues. The CDR3 DNA is TGTGCCACCAGCCGGGACAGGGGGAGCGATACGCAGTATTTT. Translation: CATSRDRGSDTQYF.

The table lists this clone with a few counts. CDR3 sequence reads: CASSLRGQLSFATNEKLFF. The CDR3 nucleotides are TGTGCCAGCAGCTTAAGGGGACAGCTTTCCTTTGCAACTAATGAAAAACTGTTTTTT. This chain connects TRBV7-2 to TRBJ1-4, with 7 bases fitting TRBD1. The CDR3 loop spans 19 amino acids. The V gene end was trimmed by 2 bases and the J gene end by 0 bases; junction bases not matched to a gene: 12. Germline V gene sequence: CDR1 SGHTA, CDR2 FQGNSA.

The rearrangement links TRBV18 to TRBJ1-4; D might be TRBD1 (6 bases). This CDR3 has 17 residues. In germline, CDR1 is KGHSH, CDR2 LQKENI. The V end lost 2 bases, the J end lost 4 bases, and 17 bases lay between the germline ends. The CDR3 region has the DNA TGTGCCAGCTCACCAATCCGACAGGCAGCAAATAATGAAAAACTGTTTTTT. Its translation: CASSPIRQAANNEKLFF.

V gene TRBV7-8 combines with J gene TRBJ2-1; TRBD2 is a possible D gene (7 bases). The length of the CDR3 is 17 residues. Germline CDR1 SGHVS, CDR2 FQNEAQ. The germline V and J ends were trimmed by 6 bases and 7 bases, with 25 bases remaining between them. The CDR3 nucleotides read TGTGCCAGCAGTCCAAACGCGGGGGCCCCCCTTTTGAATGAGCAGTTCTTC. Translating it yields CASSPNAGAPLLNEQFF.

The sample holds a few counts of this clone. This chain uses TRBV25-1 with TRBJ1-4; D gene ambiguous. CDR3 length: 17 amino acids. Trimming cost V 4 bases and J 0 bases, with 15 bases left between them. Germline V gives CDR1 MGHDK, CDR2 SYGVNS. CDR3 protein: CASSVRYRLATNEKLFF. The CDR3 nucleotides read TGTGCCAGCAGTGTCCGTTACAGACTTGCAACTAATGAAAAACTGTTTTTT.

The chain employs TRBV6-5 and TRBJ2-5; D possibly uses TRBD1 or TRBD2 (5 bases each). The CDR3 has 16 residues. The V end lost 1 base, the J end lost 3 bases, and 15 bases lay between the germline ends. Germline lookup yields CDR1 MNHEY and CDR2 SVGAGI. DNA for the CDR3: TGTGCCAGCAGTTACTTCACCGGGACGGAGAAAGAGACCCAGTACTTC. Its translation: CASSYFTGTEKETQYF.

The J gene is TRBJ1-2, the V gene TRBV18; perhaps TRBD1 as D (5 bases). V lost 6 bases, J lost 7 bases, and 21 bases lay in between. The CDR3 has 15 amino acids. The germline V gene has CDR1 KGHSH and CDR2 LQKENI. In nucleotides, the CDR3 is TGTGCCAGCTCCTTGAGGGGCCCCATAAGGGCTGGCTACACCTTC. Amino acids: CASSLRGPIRAGYTF. Full variable domain (remainder filled in from reference TRBV18 and TRBJ1-2): NAGVMQNPRHLVRRRGQEARLRCSPMKGHSHVYWYRQLPEEGLKFMVYLQKENIIDESGMPKERFSAEFPKEGPSILRIQQVVRGDSAAYFCASSLRGPIRAGYTFGSGTRLTVV.

The J gene is TRBJ1-6, the V gene TRBV10-3; the D is unclear. Between the trimmed V and J ends, which lost 3 bases and 6 bases, there was a span of 6 bases. From germline, CDR1 is ENHRY and CDR2 SYGVKD. This CDR3 has 13 residues. The CDR3 bases are TGTGCCATCAGTGAAGGATTTAATTCACCCCTCCACTTT. Protein: CAISEGFNSPLHF.

The chain combines TRBV2 with TRBJ1-1, with TRBD1 identical over 8 bases. V shed 1 base and J 2 bases; nucleotides not matched to a gene: 9. This CDR3 spans 17 amino acids. CDR1 SNHLY and CDR2 FYNNEI come from the germline V gene. The CDR3 spells CASSEVETGARNTEAFF. In nucleotides, the CDR3 is TGTGCCAGCAGTGAAGTGGAGACAGGGGCAAGAAACACTGAAGCTTTCTTT.

This rearrangement joins TRBV2 to TRBJ1-5; D is uncertain. V shed 1 base and J shed 5 bases, with 9 bases lying between them. The germline gives CDR1 SNHLY, CDR2 FYNNEI. The CDR3 runs 14 residues. The DNA for the CDR3 is TGTGCCAGCAGTGAAGAGCCTTCCCATCAGCCCCAGCATTTT. Its protein is CASSEEPSHQPQHF.

V usage is TRBV4-3 and J usage is TRBJ1-2; 7 nucleotides match TRBD1. The germline CDR1 and CDR2 sequences are LGHNA and YSLEER. The length of the CDR3 is 17 residues. The V segment lost 1 base and the J segment 8 bases; nucleotides outside the gene matches: 16. In DNA form, the CDR3 reads TGCGCCAGCAGCCAAGCCCTCAAAGGACAGGCCACGGAAGGCTACACCTTC. This codes for CASSQALKGQATEGYTF.

This clone appeared many times. The V gene is TRBV6-1, the J gene TRBJ1-3; perhaps TRBD1 as D (6 bases). Trimming took 6 bases from V and 4 from J, leaving 16 bases between them. This CDR3 contains 15 residues. CDR1 MNHNS and CDR2 SASEGT come from the germline V gene. CDR3 DNA sequence: TGTGCCAGCAGCCGACGGGGGCGTTCGGGAAACACCATATATTTT. The encoded protein is CASSRRGRSGNTIYF.

J is TRBJ2-5 and V is TRBV19; TRBD2 aligns across 12 bases. Germline V gives CDR1 LNHDA, CDR2 SQIVND (reference sequence). The CDR3 has 16 residues. The ends lost 5 bases at V and 2 bases at J; junction bases unmatched: 6. The CDR3 nucleotides are TGTGCCAGTAGTTCCCTAGCGGGGGGGAGTCAAGAGACCCAGTACTTC. Translated, it gives CASSSLAGGSQETQYF. Drawing the rest from reference TRBV19 and TRBJ2-5, the complete variable domain is DGGITQSPKYLFRKEGQNVTLSCEQNLNHDAMYWYRQDPGQGLRLIYYSQIVNDFQKGDIAEGYSVSREKKESFPLTVTSAQKNPTAFYLCASSSLAGGSQETQYFGPGTRLLVL.